The 21 T cell receptor beta chains listed next were all sequenced from one sample in a study of regulatory T cells in long-lasting Graves disease. Time point: persistent/refractory GD, antithyroid drugs over 5 years with positive TRAb. PBMCs were the source of the RNA used for TCR sequencing. Building the TCR beta libraries relied on iRepertoire HTBI primers, and CDR3 regions underwent Arm-PCR. One entry per CDR3 protein results from TCRdb running MiXCR on the multiplex PCR reads. Of approximately 290,000 distinct CDR3 sequences listed, around a fifth are singletons. The sequenced sample was peripheral blood mononuclear cells (PBMCs), obtained when the disease was refractory, from a patient treated with antithyroid drugs. These receptors came from a female donor with Graves disease.

This rearrangement joins TRBV29-1 to TRBJ2-5; 9 nucleotides line up with TRBD1. The J call may be mistaken, given a closer DNA end match to TRBJ2-1. CDR1 SQVTM and CDR2 ANQGSEA come from the germline V gene. The CDR3 contains 13 residues. The CDR3 reads CSVRQDRGNEQFF. CDR3 bases: TGCAGCGTTCGGCAGGACAGGGGAAATGAGCAGTTCTTC.

This clonotype was detected many times. The chain links TRBV30 to TRBJ2-5; D is undetermined. The CDR3 loop spans 13 amino acids. Trimming removed 2 bases from V and 9 bases from J, with 16 bases in between. Germline CDR1 is GTSNPN and CDR2 is SVGIG (reference sequence). The CDR3 nucleotides read TGTGCCTGGAGTAGGGTGGAAGAAGGGCCCCAGTACTTC. Residues: CAWSRVEEGPQYF.

V is TRBV27 and J is TRBJ2-7; perhaps TRBD2 as D (6 bases). CDR3 length: 15 amino acids. V lost 1 base to trimming and J lost 5 bases, with 15 bases between them. CDR1 and CDR2 (germline): MNHEY, SMNVEV (reference sequence). CDR3: CASSLFLEGAHEQYF. In DNA form, the CDR3 reads TGTGCCAGCAGTTTATTCTTGGAGGGAGCCCACGAGCAGTACTTC.

This clonotype was counted only a few times. The V gene is TRBV4-1, the J gene TRBJ1-6; 9 nucleotides agree with TRBD1. The J segment lost 7 bases and the V segment lost 2 bases, leaving 9 bases of the junction unmatched. Germline V gene lookup returns CDR1 MGHRA and CDR2 YSYEKL. The CDR3 has 17 amino acids. CDR3 sequence reads: CASSQKSGQGRNSPLHF. CDR3 sequence (DNA): TGCGCCAGCAGCCAAAAAAGCGGACAGGGGAGGAATTCACCCCTCCACTTT.

This clonotype has ten or more counts. The chain joins TRBV10-1 to TRBJ1-5; 8 bases are a match to TRBD1. The V and J ends lost 8 bases and 9 bases, in that order; junction bases with no gene match: 6. In germline, CDR1 is WNHNN, CDR2 SYGVQD (reference sequence). The CDR3 is 12 amino acids. The DNA for the CDR3 is TGCGCCAGCGGACAGGGATTACTGCCCCAGCATTTT. Encoded protein: CASGQGLLPQHF.

The sample holds many counts of this clonotype. The chain has TRBV6-1 and TRBJ1-5; TRBD1 aligns across 7 bases. The CDR3 extends over 14 amino acids. Germline CDR1 reads MNHNS; CDR2 reads SASEGT. V gave up 4 bases and J gave up 5 bases; unmatched junction bases: 5. The CDR3 DNA reads as TGTGCCAGCAGTGCAACACAGGGGTATCAGCCCCAGCATTTT. This translates into CASSATQGYQPQHF.

Points on this clonotype: The junction does not match germline at one end; this may be a read error. The V gene is TRBV7-7, the J gene TRBJ1-3, with TRBD1 as a possible D gene (6 bases). The CDR3 sequence is 20 residues long. The germline V gene encodes CDR1 SSHAT and CDR2 FNYEAQ (reference sequence). This chain's CDR3 is CASSLDEQNYRTDSGNTIYF. The DNA of the CDR3 is TGTGCTAGCAGCTTAGACGAGCAAAATTATCGGACAGACTCTGGAAACACCATATATTTT.

Points on this clonotype: The junction departs from the called germline gene at one end, perhaps through a read error. The V and J genes are TRBV6-2 or TRBV6-3 and TRBJ2-1; D unclear. CDR1 and CDR2 from the germline V gene are MNHEY and SVGEGT. The CDR3 is made up of 13 amino acids. The CDR3 coding sequence is TGTGCCAGCAGTGACTCTGGGTGGGATGAGCAGTTCTTC. Its translation is CASSDSGWDEQFF.

Ten or more counts support this clonotype. The genes are TRBV7-2 and TRBJ2-5; weak D call: TRBD2 (6 bases). This CDR3 contains 14 residues. Germline lookup yields CDR1 SGHTA and CDR2 FQGNSA. With 5 bases removed from V and 5 bases from J, the gap between germline ends came to 15 bases. The CDR3 sequence: CASSKPGGIETQYF. DNA of the CDR3: TGTGCCAGCAGCAAACCCGGAGGGATTGAGACCCAGTACTTC.

The chain uses TRBV4-2 and TRBJ1-3; TRBD1 matches at 7 bases. This CDR3 region has 14 residues. Per the germline V gene, CDR1 is LGHNA and CDR2 is YNFKEQ. V trimming: 5 bases; J trimming: 6 bases; junction bases outside the gene matches: 7. In DNA form, the CDR3 reads TGTGCCAGCAGCGGTGACAGGGTAGCAAACACCATATATTTT. Translating it yields CASSGDRVANTIYF.

This clonotype was recorded once. This could be a read error, since a much larger clone is one nucleotide away. V is TRBV6-1 and J is TRBJ2-7; 10 bases line up with TRBD2. Germline loops: CDR1 MNHNS, CDR2 SASEGT. The CDR3 consists of 16 residues. The CDR3, as DNA: TGTGCCAGCAGCCCCGGGGGTAGCGGGAGGTCGGACGAGCGGTACTTC. Translated, it gives CASSPGGSGRSDERYF.

The V call is TRBV20-1, the J call TRBJ2-2, with 9 bases that match TRBD2. In germline, CDR1 is DFQATT, CDR2 SNEGSKA (reference sequence). V lost 6 bases and J lost 9; bases outside the gene matches: 14. CDR3 length: 15 amino acids. In DNA, the CDR3 is TGCAGTGCCGGAGGGGTGACTAGCGGTACCCGGGAGCTGTTTTTT. Protein product: CSAGGVTSGTRELFF.

This clonotype was seen many times. The chain recombines TRBV20-1 with TRBJ1-1, with a possible D match to TRBD1 (6 bases). The CDR3 extends over 16 amino acids. V lost 3 bases and J 1 base, leaving 18 bases between the germline ends. Germline V gene data show CDR1 as DFQATT and CDR2 as SNEGSKA (reference sequence). The CDR3 DNA follows: TGCAGTGCTAGCACGCCGGCGGGGGGCTGGAACACTGAAGCTTTCTTT. Amino acids: CSASTPAGGWNTEAFF.

The gene calls are TRBV5-8 and TRBJ1-2, with 9 bases fitting TRBD1. Germline V gives CDR1 SGHTS, CDR2 YDEGEE. V lost 2 bases to trimming and J lost 2 bases; unmatched junction nucleotides: 4. This CDR3 has 15 residues. The CDR3 DNA reads TGTGCCAGCAGCTTTAAAGACAGGGGGAACTATGGCTACACCTTC. Its translation: CASSFKDRGNYGYTF.

CDR3 region: CASGGTSQETQYF. In nucleotides, the CDR3 is TGTGCCAGCGGGGGGACTAGTCAAGAGACCCAGTACTTC. The V gene is TRBV27, the J gene TRBJ2-5; 8 bases are a match to TRBD2. The length of the CDR3 is 13 residues. J gave up 2 bases and V 8 bases, and 4 bases lay outside the gene matches. Looked up from germline, CDR1 is MNHEY and CDR2 is SMNVEV (reference sequence).

The rearrangement joins TRBV7-2 to TRBJ2-7, with D perhaps TRBD1 (5 bases). Germline V gene sequence: CDR1 SGHTA, CDR2 FQGNSA. The germline V and J ends were trimmed by 4 bases and 4 bases, with 11 bases remaining between them. This CDR3 has 13 amino acids. The CDR3 sequence: CASSSFQGYEQYF. DNA for the CDR3: TGTGCCAGCAGCTCCTTTCAGGGTTACGAGCAGTACTTC.

The gene calls are TRBV7-9 and TRBJ2-2, with D possibly matching TRBD1 (6 bases). The CDR3 consists of 14 residues. CDR1 is SEHNR, CDR2 FQNEAQ, per germline (reference sequence). Trimming shortened V by 5 bases and J by 4 bases, and 11 bases separated the two germline ends. CDR3 DNA: TGTGCCAGCAGCCGTGGACAGTTCACCGGGGAGCTGTTTTTT. As protein: CASSRGQFTGELFF.

Many counts were recorded for this clonotype. The rearrangement links TRBV5-6 to TRBJ2-5, with D unresolved. Germline values: CDR1 SGHDT, CDR2 YYEEEE. V lost 2 bases and J 3 bases, leaving 8 bases between the germline ends. The CDR3 is 13 residues long. CDR3 in DNA: TGTGCCAGCAGCTTTGGGATGGAAGAGACCCAGTACTTC. Translation: CASSFGMEETQYF.

This clonotype was detected many times. The rearrangement uses TRBV18 and TRBJ1-4, with 7 bases matching TRBD1. The CDR3 has 15 amino acids. Per the germline V gene, CDR1 is KGHSH and CDR2 is LQKENI. Losses at the gene ends were 6 bases for V and 5 bases for J; bases not matched to a gene: 9. The CDR3 coding sequence is TGTGCCAGCTCGCAGGCGACAGGGTCGAATGAAAAACTGTTTTTT. Translation gives CASSQATGSNEKLFF.

This clonotype was observed at least ten times. The chain links TRBV20-1 to TRBJ2-5; 10 bases are a match to TRBD2. V trimming: 5 bases; J trimming: 1 base; junction bases outside the gene matches: 7. The germline V gene has CDR1 DFQATT and CDR2 SNEGSKA (reference sequence). This CDR3 is built from 15 residues. CDR3 sequence: CSAHGTSAVQETQYF. CDR3 coding DNA: TGCAGTGCTCACGGGACTAGCGCGGTCCAAGAGACCCAGTACTTC.

This clonotype was picked up many times. The V gene is TRBV20-1, the J gene TRBJ1-6; 7 nucleotides match TRBD1. J lost 9 bases, V lost 3 bases, and 14 bases had no gene match. The CDR3 has 16 amino acids. In germline, CDR1 is DFQATT, CDR2 SNEGSKA (reference sequence). Here the CDR3 DNA reads TGCAGTGCTAGTAGGCAGACGGGACAGTTCGGTTCACCCCTCCACTTT. It encodes CSASRQTGQFGSPLHF.